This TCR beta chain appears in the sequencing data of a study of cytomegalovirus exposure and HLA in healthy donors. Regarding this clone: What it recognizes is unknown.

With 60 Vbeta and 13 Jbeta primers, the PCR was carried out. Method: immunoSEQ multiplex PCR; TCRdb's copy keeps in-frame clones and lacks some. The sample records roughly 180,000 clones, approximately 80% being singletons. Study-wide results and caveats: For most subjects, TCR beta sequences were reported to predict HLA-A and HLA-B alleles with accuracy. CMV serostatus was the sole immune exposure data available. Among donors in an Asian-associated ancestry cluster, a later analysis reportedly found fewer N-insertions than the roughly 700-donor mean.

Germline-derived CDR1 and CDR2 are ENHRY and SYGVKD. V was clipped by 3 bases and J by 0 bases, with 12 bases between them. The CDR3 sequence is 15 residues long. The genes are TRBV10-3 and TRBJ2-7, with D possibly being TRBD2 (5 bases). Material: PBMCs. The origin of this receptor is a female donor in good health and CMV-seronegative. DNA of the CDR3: TGTGCCATCAGTGATAGTGGGAGCCCCTCCTACGAGCAGTACTTC. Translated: CAISDSGSPSYEQYF.